The 10 T cell receptor beta chains listed next were all sequenced from one sample in a study of T cells in Graves' hyperthyroidism and ophthalmopathy (dated 2019 in TCRdb). Receptors were amplified or captured by multiplex PCR. Sequencing was performed on an Illumina HiSeq 2000. Amplification of TCR beta CDR3 regions was carried out from RNA transcripts. A first-round RT-PCR of the TCR CDR3 used the HTBI primer set with the Qiagen OneStep RT-PCR kit. The raw public data were reprocessed by TCRdb itself: fastp quality trimming at Q25, MiXCR clonotype calling, in-frame beta chains only. Merged by CDR3 protein, the rows form single entries marked with the most common genes and DNA. The sample profile shows more than 300,000 distinct CDR3 sequences; approximately 15% of them were found once. Together, the top ten hold about 22% of the sample. The source material was blood. All receptors come from a woman aged 30 to 39 with Graves' hyperthyroidism.

This clonotype has ten or more counts. The J gene is TRBJ1-1, the V gene TRBV6-1; no reliable D call. CDR3 size: 13 residues. The germline CDR1 and CDR2 sequences are MNHNS and SASEGT. V gave up 7 bases and J gave up 1 base, with 10 bases separating them. The CDR3 region is CASIDDRNTEAFF. The CDR3 coding sequence is TGTGCCAGCATTGACGACCGGAACACTGAAGCTTTCTTT.

This clonotype was counted only a few times. This chain links TRBV5-5 with TRBJ2-7; no clear D gene. CDR1 SGHKS and CDR2 YYEKEE come from the germline V gene (reference sequence). This CDR3 contains 14 residues. Trimming took off 1 base at V and 2 bases at J, with 10 bases between the two ends. The CDR3 sequence is CASSLRASPYEQYF. For the CDR3, the DNA is TGTGCCAGCAGCTTGAGGGCTTCTCCCTACGAGCAGTACTTC.

The sample holds many counts of this clonotype. V usage is TRBV20-1 and J usage is TRBJ2-5; a weak D match, TRBD1 (6 bases). The germline V and J ends were trimmed by 7 bases and 0 bases, with 12 bases remaining between them. CDR3 length equals 13 residues. Per the germline V gene, CDR1 is DFQATT and CDR2 is SNEGSKA (reference sequence). The CDR3 loop reads CSVGTSYQETQYF. The DNA for the CDR3 is TGCAGTGTCGGGACATCGTACCAAGAGACCCAGTACTTC.

The chain joins TRBV30 to TRBJ1-3; 8 nucleotides line up with TRBD1. Per germline, CDR1 GTSNPN and CDR2 SVGIG (reference sequence). There are 15 residues in the CDR3. V lost 0 bases and J lost 9; bases outside the gene matches: 10. The CDR3 spells CAWSVRQGQGGTIYF. CDR3 nucleotides: TGTGCCTGGAGTGTACGGCAAGGACAGGGTGGCACCATATATTTT. Based on the CDR3 plus reference TRBV30 and TRBJ1-3, the full variable domain is SQTIHQWPATLVQPVGSPLSLECTVEGTSNPNLYWYRQAAGRGLQLLFYSVGIGQISSEVPQNLSASRPQDRQFILSSKKLLLSDSGFYLCAWSVRQGQGGTIYFGEGSWLTVV.

This clonotype was counted at least ten times. The V gene is TRBV24-1, the J gene TRBJ2-3; TRBD2 matches at 12 bases. Germline CDR1 reads KGHDR; CDR2 reads SFDVKD. With 4 bases clipped from V and 2 bases from J, the junction kept 3 bases outside the gene matches. The CDR3 length is 16 residues. The CDR3 DNA reads TGTGCCACCAGTGACCGGACTAGCGGGAACACAGATACGCAGTATTTT. Translation: CATSDRTSGNTDTQYF.

The V and J genes are TRBV19 and TRBJ2-7, with D possibly being TRBD2 (5 bases). The V and J ends lost 3 bases and 4 bases respectively, with 13 bases between them. CDR1 is LNHDA and CDR2 is SQIVND in the germline V gene (reference sequence). The CDR3 has 14 amino acids. Here the CDR3 DNA reads TGTGCCAGTAGTATCGGGGTTGACGGATACGAGCAGTACTTC. Residues: CASSIGVDGYEQYF. Full variable domain (outside the CDR3, taken from reference TRBV19 and TRBJ2-7): DGGITQSPKYLFRKEGQNVTLSCEQNLNHDAMYWYRQDPGQGLRLIYYSQIVNDFQKGDIAEGYSVSREKKESFPLTVTSAQKNPTAFYLCASSIGVDGYEQYFGPGTRLTVT.

The J gene is TRBJ2-7, the V gene TRBV7-9; D possibly corresponds to TRBD1 (5 bases). Between the trimmed V and J ends, which lost 1 base and 2 bases, there was a span of 12 bases. The CDR3 covers 15 residues. CDR1 and CDR2 (germline): SEHNR, FQNEAQ (reference sequence). The CDR3 here is CASSLVGDTPYEQYF. The CDR3 region has the DNA TGTGCCAGCAGCTTAGTAGGGGATACTCCCTACGAGCAGTACTTC.

This clonotype was observed many times. This chain connects TRBV6-1 to TRBJ2-4, with unresolved D. The CDR3 length is 14 residues. V gave up 5 bases and J gave up 0 bases, with 8 bases separating them. CDR1 MNHNS and CDR2 SASEGT come from the germline V gene. CDR3 sequence (DNA): TGTGCCAGCAGTTCCGATTTAGCCAAAAACATTCAGTACTTC. Its protein product is CASSSDLAKNIQYF.

This clonotype was observed a few times. The rearrangement joins TRBV12-3 or TRBV12-4 to TRBJ2-3; D might be TRBD1 or TRBD2, each matching 5 bases. This CDR3 contains 16 residues. Trimming took 1 base from V and 2 from J, leaving 13 bases between them. CDR3 sequence reads: CASSLGGPGTTDTQYF. In DNA, the CDR3 is TGTGCCAGCAGTTTAGGGGGACCAGGCACCACAGATACGCAGTATTTT.

This clonotype was counted ten times or more. The chain is built from TRBV28 and TRBJ2-7; D is possibly TRBD1 (6 bases). Germline lookup yields CDR1 MDHEN and CDR2 SYDVKM. V lost 6 bases, J lost 0 bases, and 12 bases lay in between. This CDR3 comprises 14 residues. This CDR3 is CASRPAGVSYEQYF. The CDR3 DNA reads as TGTGCCAGCAGGCCCGCAGGGGTCTCCTACGAGCAGTACTTC.